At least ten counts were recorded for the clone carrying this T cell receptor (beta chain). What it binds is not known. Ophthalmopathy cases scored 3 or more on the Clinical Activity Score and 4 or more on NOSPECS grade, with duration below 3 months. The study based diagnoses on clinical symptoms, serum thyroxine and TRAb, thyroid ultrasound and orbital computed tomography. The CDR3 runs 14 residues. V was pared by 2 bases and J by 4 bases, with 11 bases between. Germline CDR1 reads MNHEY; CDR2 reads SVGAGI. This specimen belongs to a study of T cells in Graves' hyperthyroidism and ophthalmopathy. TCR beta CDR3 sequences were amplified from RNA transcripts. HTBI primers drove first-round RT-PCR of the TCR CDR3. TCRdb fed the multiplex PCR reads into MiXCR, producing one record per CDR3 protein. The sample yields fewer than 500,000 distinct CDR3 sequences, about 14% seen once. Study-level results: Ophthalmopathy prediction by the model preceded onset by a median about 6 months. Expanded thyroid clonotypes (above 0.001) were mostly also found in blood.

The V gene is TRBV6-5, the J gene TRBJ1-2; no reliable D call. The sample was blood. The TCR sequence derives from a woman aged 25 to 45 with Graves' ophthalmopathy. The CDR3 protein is CASSYAGEIYGYTF. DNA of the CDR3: TGTGCCAGCAGTTACGCCGGGGAAATCTATGGCTACACCTTC.